This T cell receptor beta chain was recorded in a study of blood T cell repertoires in COVID-19. The study drew participants aged about 18 to 89 years from about two dozen US areas. Categorization into cohorts depended on clinical history that participants reported. This CDR3 has 14 amino acids. The germline CDR1 and CDR2 sequences are SGHAT and FQNNGV. V lost 5 bases and J 6 bases, leaving 11 bases between the germline ends. TCRdb's copy holds only in-frame clones and misses some; the assay was immunoSEQ multiplex PCR. In the table there are 150,000 or so clones, roughly 90% of which are singletons. The chain recombines TRBV11-2 with TRBJ1-6; D may be TRBD1 (6 bases). Sequenced input: PBMCs or T cells enriched from blood (not recorded which). This receptor was identified in a woman in her thirties or forties who had been exposed to COVID-19. CDR3 in DNA: TGTGCCAGCAGCCCGGACAGCCCTAATTCACCCCTCCACTTT. Its translation: CASSPDSPNSPLHF. Drawing the rest from reference TRBV11-2 and TRBJ1-6, the complete variable domain is EAGVAQSPRYKIIEKRQSVAFWCNPISGHATLYWYQQILGQGPKLLIQFQNNGVVDDSQLPKDRFSAERLKGVDSTLKIQPAKLEDSAVYLCASSPDSPNSPLHFGNGTRLTVT.